This TCR beta chain was recorded in a study of blood T cells in healthy people across ages. The authors ran a second PCR of about 7 to 11 cycles using a sample-barcoded 5' primer and a J-beta primer mix. TCRdb passed the 5' RACE reads through MiXCR, listing each CDR3 protein once. The data show almost 300,000 distinct CDR3 sequences, with 27% seen just once and approximately 29% held by the top ten. This clonotype has more than one count but fewer than ten. The antigen remains undetermined. General study results and limits: Strong correlation linked observed beta diversity and percent naive T cells. Researchers judged that diversity estimates from one million T cells fell short of true values.

Researchers report isolating at least 7 million PBMCs per sample. The germline V and J ends were trimmed by 10 bases and 8 bases, with 8 bases remaining between them. CDR3 length: 9 amino acids. Per the germline V gene, CDR1 is SNHLY and CDR2 is FYNNEI. The clonotype comes from a woman in her 70s in good health. Sequencing was done on a sample of blood. V is TRBV2 and J is TRBJ1-2, with TRBD1 as a possible D gene (6 bases). The CDR3, as DNA: TGTGCCAACAGGGAGGGCTACACCTTC. Residues: CANREGYTF.